Presented here are 11 T cell receptor beta chains from one specimen sequenced in a study of Tregs in tolerant kidney transplant recipients. Sequenced by immunoSEQ multiplex PCR; TCRdb stores in-frame clones only, minus some. The specimen's table records about 48,000 clones. The sequenced sample was CD4+ T cells from blood, obtained before the transplant. The receptors shown here come from a human donor who received a combined kidney and bone marrow transplant.

With respect to this clone: The missing CDR3 end, 3 residues past where the read stops, is filled in from the germline J gene. This chain joins TRBV2 and TRBJ2-3, with no clear D. CDR3 length: 11 residues. V dropped 5 bases and J dropped 7 bases, with 7 bases sitting between them. CDR1 is SNHLY, CDR2 FYNNEI, per germline. CDR3 in amino acids: CASSLMYTQYF. The DNA read from the CDR3 is TGTGCCAGCAGTCTTATGTATACG.

In regard to this clone: The read terminates 3 residues ahead of where the CDR3 ends, so the germline J gene completes it. The chain carries TRBV19 and TRBJ1-3; 8 bases are shared with TRBD1. V dropped 8 bases and J dropped 2; count of bases not matched to a gene: 2. The CDR3 length is 13 residues. Germline CDR1 reads LNHDA; CDR2 reads SQIVND (reference sequence). The CDR3 here is CASGGQAGNTIYF. CDR3 bases read: TGTGCCAGTGGGGGACAGGCTGGAAACACC.

About this clone: The CDR3 is cut off 3 residues early in the read; its end comes from the germline J gene. The chain is built from TRBV6-2 or TRBV6-3 and TRBJ2-7, with 10 bases identical to TRBD2. With 9 bases clipped from V and 3 bases from J, the junction kept 8 bases outside the gene matches. CDR1 is MNHEY and CDR2 is SVGEGT in the germline V gene. This CDR3 is 14 amino acids long. The part of the CDR3 DNA that was read is TGTGCCAGTAGGAGGACTAGCGGCAGCTACGAG. It yields the protein CASRRTSGSYE. The entire CDR3 sequence reads CASRRTSGSYEQYF.

Remarks on this clone: The read terminates 3 residues before the CDR3 end, so the remaining end is supplied by the germline J gene. The chain combines TRBV5-6 with TRBJ2-5; 10 bases align to TRBD2. Germline V gene data show CDR1 as SGHDT and CDR2 as YYEEEE. With V trimmed by 7 bases and J by 5 bases, 8 bases remained unmatched. The CDR3 consists of 14 residues. CDR3 sequence: CASFVLAGVETQYF. CDR3 DNA, as far as it was read: TGTGCCAGCTTCGTTCTAGCGGGAGTTGAGACC. Full variable domain (outside the CDR3, taken from reference TRBV5-6 and TRBJ2-5): DAGVTQSPTHLIKTRGQQVTLRCSPKSGHDTVSWYQQALGQGPQFIFQYYEEEERQRGNFPDRFSGHQFPNYSSELNVNALLLGDSALYLCASFVLAGVETQYFGPGTRLLVL.

Notes on this clone: With the read ending 3 residues before the CDR3 end, the germline J gene is used to fill in that end. V and J are TRBV11-3 and TRBJ2-1, with 9 bases matching TRBD2. CDR3 length equals 15 residues. Per germline, CDR1 SGHNT and CDR2 YENEEA. V trimming: 1 base; J trimming: 6 bases; junction bases outside the gene matches: 4. Partial CDR3 DNA: TGTGCCAGCAGCTTAGTTAGCGGGAGCGGCAATGAG. It encodes CASSLVSGSGNE. The entire CDR3 reads CASSLVSGSGNEQFF.

Comment on this clone: The missing CDR3 end, 3 residues past where the read stops, is filled in from the germline J gene. The chain is built from TRBV5-1 and TRBJ2-1, with 8 bases identical to TRBD2. This CDR3 spans 15 amino acids. Per the germline V gene, CDR1 is SGHRS and CDR2 is YFSETQ. The trim removed 1 base at V and 8 bases at J, leaving 8 bases unmatched. CDR3: CASSLRAGARDEQFF. The covered CDR3 bases are TGCGCCAGCAGCTTGCGAGCGGGAGCTAGAGATGAG.

Comment on this clone: An end of the junction differs from the germline gene, which may be a read error. Read sequence stops 3 residues before the CDR3 end, and the germline J gene provides the missing end. The gene calls are TRBV4-2 and TRBJ2-7, with 9 bases fitting TRBD2. The CDR3 is 15 residues long. Germline-derived CDR1 and CDR2 are LGHNA and YNFKEQ. The DNA read from the CDR3 is TGCGCCAGCAGCCACAGTAGCGGGAGTTCCTACGAG. Encoded protein: CASSHSSGSSYE. In full, the CDR3 reads CASSHSSGSSYEQYF.

Concerning this clone: The read stops 3 residues short of the end of the CDR3; the missing end is completed from the germline J gene. The chain recombines TRBV19 with TRBJ1-1, with unresolved D. With 3 bases removed from V and 2 bases from J, the gap between germline ends came to 7 bases. The V gene's germline CDR1 is LNHDA and CDR2 SQIVND (reference sequence). The CDR3 loop spans 13 amino acids. The CDR3 DNA, read in part, is TGTGCCAGTAGTATGGCCAGAAACACTGAA. Translated, it gives CASSMARNTE. The CDR3 in full is CASSMARNTEAFF.

Regarding this clone: The CDR3 goes on 3 residues after the read ends, and that part is filled in from the germline J gene. Distinct nucleotide sequences in the sample also encode this CDR3. The V and J genes are TRBV5-5 and TRBJ2-7; D possibly corresponds to TRBD2 (7 bases). Trimming took off 4 bases at V and 5 bases at J, with 10 bases between the two ends. Per the germline V gene, CDR1 is SGHKS and CDR2 is YYEKEE (reference sequence). The CDR3 is 12 residues long. The CDR3 protein is CASSLGGDEQYF. CDR3 DNA, as far as it was read: TGTGCCAGCAGCCTAGGGGGGGACGAG.

A word on this clone: The DNA ends 3 residues before the CDR3 does, and the rest of the CDR3 is filled in from the germline J gene. The chain uses TRBV19 and TRBJ2-1; 8 bases align to TRBD1. Trimming took 0 bases from V and 2 from J; bases not matched to a gene: 0. The CDR3 length is 15 residues. Germline CDR1 LNHDA, CDR2 SQIVND (reference sequence). The CDR3 bases that were read are TGTGCCAGTAGTATAGAGGACAGGGCCTACAATGAG. Amino acids: CASSIEDRAYNE. The CDR3 in its entirety is CASSIEDRAYNEQFF.

A remark on this clone: The observed sequence ends 3 residues before the CDR3 terminus, with the missing tail filled in from the germline J gene. The V call is TRBV20-1, the J call TRBJ1-1, with TRBD1 matching 7 bases. The CDR3 covers 15 residues. In germline, CDR1 is DFQATT, CDR2 SNEGSKA (reference sequence). The V segment lost 2 bases and the J segment 1 base; nucleotides outside the gene matches: 7. CDR3 residues: CSARPDREPNTEAFF. The sequenced CDR3 bases are TGCAGTGCTAGACCCGACAGGGAACCGAACACTGAA.